The 26 T cell receptor beta chains below come from one sample, sequenced in a study of blood T cells in healthy people across ages. Using a J-beta primer mix together with a sample-barcoded 5' primer, a second PCR was run for roughly 6 to 12 cycles. TCRdb re-analysed the 5' RACE reads in MiXCR, keeping a single row per CDR3 protein. The table has about 1,500,000 distinct CDR3 sequences, 28% seen once. Material for sequencing was blood. These receptors were obtained from a woman aged 25 to 39 in good health.

The J gene is TRBJ1-2, the V gene TRBV7-2; TRBD1 might be the D (6 bases). Trimming shortened V by 5 bases and J by 6 bases, and 13 bases separated the two germline ends. The CDR3 is 13 amino acids. In germline, CDR1 is SGHTA, CDR2 FQGNSA. The CDR3 sequence: CASSHQGRHGYTF. The CDR3, as DNA: TGTGCCAGCAGCCACCAGGGGAGGCATGGCTACACCTTC.

The CDR3 region is CASSLLQGVEQYF. CDR3 DNA sequence: TGTGCCAGCAGCCTCCTGCAGGGAGTCGAGCAGTACTTC. The chain recombines TRBV12-3 or TRBV12-4 with TRBJ2-5; D might be TRBD1 or TRBD2, each matching 5 bases. The J call is uncertain, as TRBJ2-7 better fits the DNA end. The CDR3 is 13 residues long.

The chain combines TRBV12-3 or TRBV12-4 with TRBJ1-2; D might be TRBD1 (6 bases). The CDR3 loop spans 15 amino acids. Trimming stripped 5 bases from V and 0 bases from J, with 13 bases between. CDR3 region: CASSQDRSTNYGYTF. Here the CDR3 DNA reads TGTGCCAGCAGTCAAGACAGGAGTACTAACTATGGCTACACCTTC.

The chain is built from TRBV12-3 or TRBV12-4 and TRBJ1-2; a weak D match, TRBD1 (5 bases). Trimming shortened V by 8 bases and J by 7 bases, and 17 bases separated the two germline ends. The CDR3 contains 13 residues. Here the CDR3 reads CASHHRTGLGYTF. The CDR3 region has the DNA TGTGCCAGCCACCACCGGACGGGACTTGGCTACACCTTC.

In the case of this clonotype: A single base separates this from a much larger clone, so it may be a read error. This chain uses TRBV28 with TRBJ2-7; 9 nucleotides align to TRBD1. The CDR3 totals 15 residues. Germline values: CDR1 MDHEN, CDR2 SYDVKM. V lost 3 bases, J lost 6 bases, and 9 bases stayed unmatched. For the CDR3, the DNA is TGTGCCAGCAGTTTGGGGGACAGGGTTAGTGCCGAGCAGTACTTC. Protein product: CASSLGDRVSAEQYF.

The sample holds many counts of this clonotype. V and J are TRBV29-1 and TRBJ1-2; D gene unclear. The CDR3 extends over 13 amino acids. The V gene lost 0 bases and the J gene lost 1 base, with 6 bases spanning the gap. The germline V gene has CDR1 SQVTM and CDR2 ANQGSEA. The CDR3 DNA is TGCAGCGTTGAAGAAGAGAATAACTATGGCTACACCTTC. It yields the protein CSVEEENNYGYTF.

The CDR3 nucleotides read TGTGCCAGCAGCGGGGTCTATAGCAATCAGCCCCAGCATTTT. This gives the protein CASSGVYSNQPQHF. The chain recombines TRBV7-2 with TRBJ1-5, with unresolved D. Trimming removed 5 bases from V and 0 bases from J, with 8 bases in between. Germline loops: CDR1 SGHTA, CDR2 FQGNSA. The CDR3 covers 14 residues.

Turning to this clonotype: A much larger clonotype is one base distant, so this may be a read error. The CDR3 loop reads CASSPPIRYGVQETQYF. The CDR3 DNA reads TGTGCCAGCAGCCCACCTATTCGATACGGCGTCCAAGAGACCCAGTACTTC. The chain uses TRBV7-9 and TRBJ2-5, with D unresolved. The CDR3 sequence is 17 residues long. V gave up 5 bases and J gave up 1 base, with 20 bases separating them. Per the germline V gene, CDR1 is SEHNR and CDR2 is FQNEAQ (reference sequence).

This clonotype was seen a few times. This chain uses TRBV5-1 with TRBJ2-3; D is possibly TRBD2 (6 bases). V lost 3 bases, J lost 1 base, and 12 bases lay in between. The length of the CDR3 is 15 residues. CDR1 SGHRS and CDR2 YFSETQ come from the germline V gene. The CDR3 nucleotides read TGCGCCAGCAGCTCGGAGGGGCGCGGCACAGATACGCAGTATTTT. Amino acids: CASSSEGRGTDTQYF.

The rearrangement uses TRBV10-2 and TRBJ1-1, with D hard to call. CDR1 and CDR2 from the germline V gene are WSHSY and SAAADI. CDR3 length equals 13 residues. Between the trimmed V and J ends, which lost 6 bases and 1 base, there was a span of 9 bases. For the CDR3, the DNA is TGCGCCAGCAGAAACGAGGGGAACACTGAAGCTTTCTTT. As protein: CASRNEGNTEAFF.

This clonotype was seen at least ten times. The chain is built from TRBV9 and TRBJ1-4; D is undetermined. Germline CDR1 SGDLS, CDR2 YYNGEE. CDR3 size: 14 residues. V lost 5 bases and J lost 0, with 8 bases in between. As DNA, the CDR3 is TGTGCCAGCAGTGACAAGGCAACTAATGAAAAACTGTTTTTT. Protein: CASSDKATNEKLFF.

This clonotype was seen many times. The chain uses TRBV5-1 and TRBJ2-1; a possible D gene is TRBD2 (6 bases). This CDR3 has 18 residues. Germline loops: CDR1 SGHRS, CDR2 YFSETQ. V lost 0 bases and J lost 2, with 18 bases in between. The CDR3 here is CASSLALASEKTYNEQFF. The CDR3 nucleotides read TGCGCCAGCAGCTTGGCCTTGGCTAGCGAGAAGACCTACAATGAGCAGTTCTTC.

This clonotype was detected only a few times. The chain carries TRBV27 and TRBJ2-7; possibly TRBD1 for D (7 bases). Trimming removed 4 bases from V and 5 bases from J, with 18 bases in between. The CDR3 covers 15 residues. Germline lookup yields CDR1 MNHEY and CDR2 SMNVEV (reference sequence). For the CDR3, the DNA is TGTGCCAGCAGTTCAAGACAGGGACTCGACCACGAGCAGTACTTC. Protein: CASSSRQGLDHEQYF.

The table lists this clonotype with a few counts. V is TRBV15 and J is TRBJ2-1, with D hard to call. The germline V gene has CDR1 LNHNV and CDR2 YYDKDF (reference sequence). The CDR3 length is 15 residues. V dropped 0 bases and J dropped 4 bases, with 10 bases sitting between them. CDR3 sequence reads: CATSRDPERYNEQFF. Here the CDR3 DNA reads TGTGCCACCAGCAGAGATCCGGAGAGGTACAATGAGCAGTTCTTC.

In its sample, this clonotype was seen a few times. This chain links TRBV5-5 with TRBJ1-5, with 11 bases fitting TRBD1. V gave up 4 bases and J gave up 7 bases; unmatched junction bases: 4. The CDR3 has 14 residues. Germline CDR1 is SGHKS and CDR2 is YYEKEE (reference sequence). CDR3 coding DNA: TGTGCCAGCAGCGGCGGGACAGGGGGACAGCCCCAGCATTTT. Translation: CASSGGTGGQPQHF.

The chain has TRBV20-1 and TRBJ1-6; D remains unclear. CDR1 is DFQATT, CDR2 SNEGSKA, per germline (reference sequence). Trimming shortened V by 1 base and J by 5 bases, and 6 bases separated the two germline ends. This CDR3 is built from 13 residues. This chain's CDR3 is CSARVNNNSPLHF. The CDR3 nucleotides read TGCAGTGCTAGAGTTAACAATAATTCACCCCTCCACTTT.

The CDR3 protein is CAISDPTGGGNTDTQYF. In DNA, the CDR3 is TGTGCCATCAGTGACCCTACAGGGGGCGGGAACACAGATACGCAGTATTTT. J is TRBJ2-3 and V is TRBV10-3; 9 nucleotides align to TRBD1. V lost 3 bases to trimming and J lost 2 bases; unmatched junction nucleotides: 9. CDR1 and CDR2 (germline): ENHRY, SYGVKD. The length of the CDR3 is 17 residues.

The chain couples TRBV2 to TRBJ2-7; D may match TRBD1 or TRBD2 (5 bases each). V lost 2 bases and J 1 base, leaving 12 bases between the germline ends. Germline CDR1 SNHLY, CDR2 FYNNEI. CDR3 size: 15 residues. CDR3 coding DNA: TGTGCCAGCAGTGAAAATCGAGGGGAATCCTACGAGCAGTACTTC. Translated: CASSENRGESYEQYF.

This clonotype was counted a few times. The genes are TRBV28 and TRBJ1-6; the D gene is possibly TRBD1 (5 bases). Germline V gene sequence: CDR1 MDHEN, CDR2 SYDVKM. Trimming stripped 5 bases from V and 7 bases from J, with 9 bases between. The CDR3 sequence is 13 residues long. CDR3 coding DNA: TGTGCCAGCAGTAGAAGGGGCAATTCACCCCTCCACTTT. This sequence encodes CASSRRGNSPLHF.

This clonotype was found a few times. V gene TRBV20-1 combines with J gene TRBJ1-2; 7 bases are a match to TRBD1. The CDR3 has 15 residues. Looked up from germline, CDR1 is DFQATT and CDR2 is SNEGSKA (reference sequence). V was pared by 3 bases and J by 3 bases, with 10 bases of the junction left unmatched. The CDR3 loop reads CSARPGQLVYYGYTF. CDR3 DNA: TGCAGTGCTAGGCCGGGACAGCTTGTTTACTATGGCTACACCTTC.

This clonotype was counted ten times or more. The chain has TRBV2 and TRBJ2-7; D ambiguous. V gave up 2 bases and J gave up 3 bases, with 8 bases separating them. This CDR3 is built from 13 residues. Germline V gives CDR1 SNHLY, CDR2 FYNNEI. The CDR3: CASSEQVDYEQYF. DNA for the CDR3: TGTGCCAGCAGTGAACAGGTAGACTACGAGCAGTACTTC.

In its sample, this clonotype was seen a few times. The rearrangement links TRBV3-1 to TRBJ2-5, with 7 bases that match TRBD2. The end of the DNA is better explained by TRBJ2-7, so the J call may be wrong. The CDR3 has 14 amino acids. Germline assignment: CDR1 LGHDT and CDR2 YNNKEL (reference sequence). The CDR3 here is CASSHWTSPGEQYF. For the CDR3, the DNA is TGTGCCAGCAGCCACTGGACTAGTCCGGGCGAGCAGTACTTC.

This clonotype was counted a few times. The chain carries TRBV20-1 and TRBJ2-7; the match to TRBD1 covers 9 bases. The ends lost 1 base at V and 1 base at J; junction bases unmatched: 5. Germline-derived CDR1 and CDR2 are DFQATT and SNEGSKA (reference sequence). The CDR3 contains 15 residues. DNA of the CDR3: TGCAGTGCTAGAGCACCGGGACAGGGTTCCTACGAGCAGTACTTC. Amino acids: CSARAPGQGSYEQYF.

This clonotype was found many times. V is TRBV14 and J is TRBJ2-1, with D unclear. This CDR3 is 16 amino acids long. Trimming stripped 0 bases from V and 1 base from J, with 10 bases between. Germline V lookup: CDR1 SGHDN, CDR2 FVKESK. In nucleotides, the CDR3 is TGTGCCAGCAGCCAAGAGTCGGGTGATTCCTACAATGAGCAGTTCTTC. This sequence encodes CASSQESGDSYNEQFF.

V and J are TRBV20-1 and TRBJ2-7, with 11 bases aligning to TRBD2. The CDR3 runs to 15 residues. Germline CDR1 reads DFQATT; CDR2 reads SNEGSKA (reference sequence). The junction had 15 bases not matched to a gene; V was cut back by 7 bases and J by 7 bases. In DNA, the CDR3 is TGCAGTGTTTTGATAGCGGGAGGGGGAAACAATGAGCAGTACTTC. Its protein product is CSVLIAGGGNNEQYF.

The chain has TRBV20-1 and TRBJ2-5, with 8 bases identical to TRBD2. The V and J ends lost 0 bases and 5 bases, in that order; junction bases with no gene match: 8. The CDR3 contains 15 residues. The germline CDR1 and CDR2 sequences are DFQATT and SNEGSKA (reference sequence). Written as DNA, the CDR3 is TGCAGTGCTAGAGAAGAGCGGGGGCTGGGGGAGACCCAGTACTTC. Residues: CSAREERGLGETQYF.